The 5 T cell receptor beta chains below come from one sample, sequenced in a study of shared clonotypes between healthy human individuals. Sequencing was performed with immunoSEQ multiplex PCR; in TCRdb, only in-frame clones are kept and a portion is missing. The sample carries about 670,000 clones, approximately 75% recorded once. Sequencing input: memory CD4+ T cells sorted from blood. Subset indicated: CD45RA-negative fraction. The receptors were gathered from a woman in her 30s in good health.

This clone has more than one count but fewer than ten. The chain carries TRBV28 and TRBJ2-1; D perhaps matches TRBD2 (5 bases). CDR3 length equals 15 residues. V lost 2 bases to trimming and J lost 0 bases, with 8 bases between them. CDR1 and CDR2 (germline): MDHEN, SYDVKM. The CDR3 DNA follows: TGTGCCAGCAGTTTACCTGGGAGCTCCTACAATGAGCAGTTCTTC. This sequence encodes CASSLPGSSYNEQFF. Based on the CDR3 plus reference TRBV28 and TRBJ2-1, the full variable domain is DVKVTQSSRYLVKRTGEKVFLECVQDMDHENMFWYRQDPGLGLRLIYFSYDVKMKEKGDIPEGYSVSREKKERFSLILESASTNQTSMYLCASSLPGSSYNEQFFGPGTRLTVL.

This chain joins TRBV6-1 and TRBJ1-1, with D hard to call. This CDR3 contains 16 residues. Germline lookup yields CDR1 MNHNS and CDR2 SASEGT. Trimming took 3 bases from V and 4 from J, leaving 18 bases between them. The CDR3 reads CASSEQDLSFGTEAFF. The CDR3 nucleotides read TGTGCCAGCAGTGAGCAAGACTTAAGTTTTGGCACTGAAGCTTTCTTT.

The chain employs TRBV4-1 and TRBJ2-1, with no clear D. V was shortened by 1 base and J by 10 bases, with 8 bases between the two germline ends. CDR3 length: 12 amino acids. From germline, CDR1 is MGHRA and CDR2 YSYEKL. Written as DNA, the CDR3 is TGCGCCAGCAGCCAAGCTCCAGAAGAGCAGTTCTTC. Translated: CASSQAPEEQFF.

This chain joins TRBV18 and TRBJ2-7, with D possibly matching TRBD1 (6 bases). CDR1 and CDR2 from the germline V gene are KGHSH and LQKENI. The CDR3 is made up of 13 amino acids. V was clipped by 6 bases and J by 3 bases, with 12 bases between them. The CDR3 loop is CASSLRQDYEQYF. CDR3 sequence (DNA): TGTGCCAGCTCCCTAAGACAGGACTACGAGCAGTACTTC. Full variable domain (rest looked up from reference TRBV18 and TRBJ2-7): NAGVMQNPRHLVRRRGQEARLRCSPMKGHSHVYWYRQLPEEGLKFMVYLQKENIIDESGMPKERFSAEFPKEGPSILRIQQVVRGDSAAYFCASSLRQDYEQYFGPGTRLTVT.

The chain combines TRBV7-3 with TRBJ1-5; the D is unclear. CDR1 and CDR2 (germline): SGHTA, FQGTGA. Trimming pared 7 bases from V and 5 bases from J, leaving 15 bases between. This CDR3 comprises 14 residues. CDR3 protein: CASTGGQYDQPQHF. In nucleotides, the CDR3 is TGTGCCAGCACGGGCGGCCAGTATGATCAGCCCCAGCATTTT.